This T cell receptor (beta chain) derives from a study of cytomegalovirus exposure and HLA in healthy donors. As concerns this clone: Its antigen is unidentified.

The CDR3 spans 16 residues. Losses at the gene ends were 5 bases for V and 4 bases for J; bases not matched to a gene: 10. Germline CDR1 and CDR2: SGHTA and FQGNSA. PCR amplification relied on 60 Vbeta primers (plus 13 Jbeta primers). The method was immunoSEQ multiplex PCR; TCRdb's version includes in-frame clones alone and lacks a portion of them. The sample lists more than 150,000 clones, over 65% occurring once. Study findings and constraints: What a later analysis reportedly showed was that an Asian-associated ancestry cluster had fewer N-insertions than the roughly 720-donor mean. Donors were assumed by presence/absence analyses to have roughly uniform sequencing depth.

The sequence derives from a man aged 18 to 29 in good health and CMV-seronegative. Sequencing used PBMCs. V usage is TRBV7-2 and J usage is TRBJ2-4; the match to TRBD1 covers 8 bases. The chain's CDR3 is CASSQTVTGVKNIQYF. The CDR3, as DNA: TGTGCCAGCAGCCAGACGGTGACAGGGGTAAAAAACATTCAGTACTTC.